Below are 11 T cell receptor beta chains sequenced from a single sample in a study of blood T cell repertoires in COVID-19. The method was immunoSEQ multiplex PCR; TCRdb's version includes in-frame clones alone and lacks a portion of them. Of about 180,000 clones in the sample, 80% to 90% were seen once. The sequencing sample was made of peripheral blood. The receptors shown here come from a human donor with active or convalescent COVID-19. The donor label of this sample is uncertain.

The CDR3 DNA sequence: TGCGCCAGCAGCCAAGAAGGGGGACAGCCGAACACTGAAGCTTTCTTT. Protein product: CASSQEGGQPNTEAFF. The chain combines TRBV4-3 with TRBJ1-1; 7 bases agree with TRBD1. Looked up from germline, CDR1 is LGHNA and CDR2 is YSLEER. The V gene end was trimmed by 0 bases and the J gene end by 1 base; junction bases not matched to a gene: 5. The CDR3 covers 16 residues.

This rearrangement joins TRBV9 to TRBJ2-2, with unresolved D. Per germline, CDR1 SGDLS and CDR2 YYNGEE. The CDR3 sequence is 13 residues long. Trimming took 4 bases from V and 0 from J, leaving 4 bases between them. The CDR3 DNA reads as TGTGCCAGCAGCTCTACGAACACCGGGGAGCTGTTTTTT. It specifies CASSSTNTGELFF. Looking up the rest from reference TRBV9 and TRBJ2-2 gives the full variable domain: DSGVTQTPKHLITATGQRVTLRCSPRSGDLSVYWYQQSLDQGLQFLIQYYNGEERAKGNILERFSAQQFPDLHSELNLSSLELGDSALYFCASSSTNTGELFFGEGSRLTVL.

The chain joins TRBV15 to TRBJ2-7, with 8 bases matching TRBD2. The CDR3 covers 12 residues. Germline V gene data show CDR1 as LNHNV and CDR2 as YYDKDF (reference sequence). J was trimmed by 10 bases and V by 1 base; bases with no gene match: 3. The CDR3 bases are TGTGCCACCAGCAGAGGGGCGGGAGGCCAGTACTTC. It translates to CATSRGAGGQYF.

The CDR3 protein is CASSIEGVRGTQYF. The CDR3 nucleotides read TGTGCCAGTAGTATAGAAGGCGTCCGGGGTACGCAGTATTTT. V gene TRBV19 combines with J gene TRBJ2-3, with D possibly TRBD2 on 5 matching bases. Germline assignment: CDR1 LNHDA and CDR2 SQIVND (reference sequence). V was cut by 0 bases and J by 8 bases, with 12 bases left in between. The CDR3 spans 14 residues.

This chain joins TRBV24-1 and TRBJ2-2; 8 bases are shared with TRBD2. The ends lost 9 bases at V and 7 bases at J; junction bases unmatched: 9. Germline CDR1 KGHDR, CDR2 SFDVKD. The CDR3 length is 14 residues. The CDR3 coding sequence is TGTGCCACCGAGCGGCCCAGCGGGGGCGGGGAGCTGTTTTTT. Its protein product is CATERPSGGGELFF.

The chain employs TRBV28 and TRBJ2-7, with a tentative D call TRBD1 (6 bases). Trimming pared 2 bases from V and 3 bases from J, leaving 11 bases between. This CDR3 spans 14 amino acids. Looked up from germline, CDR1 is MDHEN and CDR2 is SYDVKM. CDR3 sequence: CASSLPGVDYEQYF. CDR3 nucleotide sequence: TGTGCCAGCAGTTTACCAGGGGTGGACTACGAGCAGTACTTC.

The chain is built from TRBV2 and TRBJ2-2; D remains unclear. V lost 7 bases to trimming and J lost 4 bases, with 10 bases between them. Germline CDR1 and CDR2: SNHLY and FYNNEI. The CDR3 has 13 amino acids. The CDR3 DNA sequence: TGTGCCAGCATCCTAGGTAGCACCGGGGAGCTGTTTTTT. Translation: CASILGSTGELFF.

The rearrangement uses TRBV5-1 and TRBJ2-1; 8 nucleotides line up with TRBD1. J gave up 2 bases and V 4 bases, and 11 bases lay outside the gene matches. The germline CDR1 and CDR2 sequences are SGHRS and YFSETQ. The CDR3 has 17 amino acids. The CDR3 region is CASSEPHRGKTYNEQFF. CDR3 sequence (DNA): TGCGCCAGCAGCGAACCCCACAGGGGGAAGACCTACAATGAGCAGTTCTTC.

V and J are TRBV5-5 and TRBJ1-5, with 7 bases lining up with TRBD1. The V segment lost 4 bases and the J segment 7 bases; nucleotides outside the gene matches: 2. The CDR3 runs 12 residues. The germline gives CDR1 SGHKS, CDR2 YYEKEE (reference sequence). This CDR3 is CASSEGAQPQHF. CDR3 in DNA: TGTGCCAGCAGCGAGGGGGCCCAGCCCCAGCATTTT. Variable domain in full (rest from reference TRBV5-5 and TRBJ1-5): DAGVTQSPTHLIKTRGQQVTLRCSPISGHKSVSWYQQVLGQGPQFIFQYYEKEERGRGNFPDRFSARQFPNYSSELNVNALLLGDSALYLCASSEGAQPQHFGDGTRLSIL.

The chain joins TRBV19 to TRBJ1-1, with D perhaps TRBD1 (5 bases). Germline V gene lookup returns CDR1 LNHDA and CDR2 SQIVND (reference sequence). The V end was cut by 6 bases, the J end by 1 base, with 9 bases between. This CDR3 is built from 13 residues. CDR3 nucleotide sequence: TGTGCCAGTAGCGACAGACAGAACACTGAAGCTTTCTTT. It is translated as CASSDRQNTEAFF.

J is TRBJ2-2 and V is TRBV25-1, with D maybe TRBD2 (6 bases). CDR1 and CDR2 (germline): MGHDK, SYGVNS. There are 15 residues in the CDR3. Between the trimmed V and J ends, which lost 2 bases and 3 bases, there was a span of 10 bases. CDR3 nucleotide sequence: TGTGCCAGCAGTGAAGCAAGCGGGTACACCGGGGAGCTGTTTTTT. Translating gives CASSEASGYTGELFF.